Below are 25 T cell receptor beta chains sequenced from a single sample in a study of regulatory T cells in long-lasting Graves disease. Building the TCR beta libraries relied on iRepertoire HTBI primers, and CDR3 regions underwent Arm-PCR. TCRdb reprocessed the multiplex PCR reads via MiXCR and lists one record per CDR3 protein. The sample yields approximately 400,000 distinct CDR3 sequences, about 16% seen once. Time point indicated: newly diagnosed GD, antithyroid drugs for less than 3 months. After RNA was extracted from PBMCs, the TCR library was made from it. The sequencing used peripheral blood mononuclear cells (PBMCs), collected at new diagnosis, from a patient treated with antithyroid drugs. The receptor source for this set is a female donor with Graves disease.

This chain connects TRBV10-3 to TRBJ1-4; TRBD1 aligns across 9 bases. This CDR3 is built from 12 residues. Germline CDR1 reads ENHRY; CDR2 reads SYGVKD. V lost 8 bases and J lost 5; bases outside the gene matches: 0. CDR3 loop: CAIGQGNEKLFF. DNA for the CDR3: TGTGCCATCGGACAGGGGAATGAAAAACTGTTTTTT.

This clonotype was seen repeatedly, ten times or more. The chain uses TRBV4-3 and TRBJ1-4; TRBD1 matches at 10 bases. CDR1 is LGHNA, CDR2 YSLEER, per germline. The junction had 7 bases not matched to a gene; V was cut back by 4 bases and J by 8 bases. The CDR3 covers 15 residues. The chain's CDR3 is CASSRKGQGREKLFF. As DNA, the CDR3 is TGCGCCAGCAGCCGGAAGGGACAGGGGCGGGAAAAACTGTTTTTT.

This clonotype has just a few counts. The chain recombines TRBV5-1 with TRBJ1-2; weak D call: TRBD1 (5 bases). CDR1 is SGHRS and CDR2 is YFSETQ in the germline V gene. The V end lost 0 bases, the J end lost 0 bases, and 9 bases lay between the germline ends. This CDR3 has 15 residues. The DNA for the CDR3 is TGCGCCAGCAGCTTGGTAACAGGAACTAACTATGGCTACACCTTC. It encodes CASSLVTGTNYGYTF.

As regards this clonotype: Possible read error: a much larger clone is one base away. The DNA is left out, because the CDR3 cannot be placed on it with certainty; the CDR3 is given as TCRdb lists it. V and J are TRBV6-2 or TRBV6-3 and TRBJ2-2; TRBD2 is the table's D call, not checked against the DNA. The germline V gene encodes CDR1 MNHEY and CDR2 SVGEGT. Both ends counted, the CDR3 spans 16 residues. The CDR3 loop reads CASSNVAAGSTGEPFF.

The rearrangement uses TRBV20-1 and TRBJ2-1; D is unresolved. CDR3 length: 13 residues. V was pared by 4 bases and J by 6 bases, with 13 bases between. Germline assignment: CDR1 DFQATT and CDR2 SNEGSKA (reference sequence). CDR3: CSATNDLFNEQFF. The CDR3, as DNA: TGCAGTGCTACTAACGACCTGTTCAATGAGCAGTTCTTC.

There are a few counts of this clonotype. The J gene is TRBJ2-1, the V gene TRBV9; TRBD1 aligns across 9 bases. The CDR3 is 15 amino acids. In germline, CDR1 is SGDLS, CDR2 YYNGEE. Trimming took 4 bases from V and 5 from J; bases not matched to a gene: 7. DNA for the CDR3: TGTGCCAGCAGCCCAGGACAGGGGCCACACAATGAGCAGTTCTTC. Translated, it gives CASSPGQGPHNEQFF.

In its sample, this clonotype was seen many times. The chain uses TRBV19 and TRBJ1-2; tentative D call: TRBD1 (5 bases). The CDR3 has 13 amino acids. Germline loops: CDR1 LNHDA, CDR2 SQIVND (reference sequence). The V and J ends lost 1 base and 4 bases respectively, with 7 bases between them. The CDR3 here is CASSIAGPYGYTF. The CDR3 bases are TGTGCCAGTAGTATAGCAGGGCCCTATGGCTACACCTTC.

This clonotype was seen only a few times. V and J are TRBV6-5 and TRBJ2-3; 7 bases agree with TRBD1. The CDR3 length is 16 residues. Germline V gives CDR1 MNHEY, CDR2 SVGAGI. Trimming cost V 4 bases and J 2 bases; bases outside gene matches: 9. The CDR3 loop reads CASSSPPGGHTDTQYF. The CDR3 bases are TGTGCCAGCAGTTCCCCCCCAGGGGGACACACAGATACGCAGTATTTT.

This clonotype was found many times. The junction differs from germline at one of its ends, possibly a read error. The genes are TRBV12-3 or TRBV12-4 and TRBJ1-2; 7 bases align to TRBD1. The CDR3 spans 12 residues. CDR3 DNA sequence: TGTGCCAGCAGTCGGGACAGCTATGTCTACACCTTC. Amino acid sequence: CASSRDSYVYTF.

At least ten counts were recorded for this clonotype. The chain couples TRBV28 to TRBJ1-1; D is unresolved. The ends were cut back, 8 bases at V and 3 bases at J, with 7 bases in the middle. CDR1 MDHEN and CDR2 SYDVKM come from the germline V gene. This CDR3 contains 11 residues. The chain's CDR3 is CASLRYTEAFF. For the CDR3, the DNA is TGTGCCAGCCTGAGGTACACTGAAGCTTTCTTT.

This clonotype was seen many times. The chain employs TRBV7-9 and TRBJ2-1, with 7 bases that match TRBD1. The CDR3 covers 16 residues. Germline values: CDR1 SEHNR, CDR2 FQNEAQ (reference sequence). After removal of 5 bases from V and 1 base from J, the junction contained 8 bases not matched to a gene. CDR3 amino acids: CASSPKTGMSYNEQFF. The CDR3 DNA sequence: TGTGCCAGCAGCCCCAAGACAGGGATGTCCTACAATGAGCAGTTCTTC.

The rearrangement links TRBV3-1 to TRBJ2-7; possibly TRBD1 for D (5 bases). CDR1 is LGHDT and CDR2 is YNNKEL in the germline V gene (reference sequence). There are 14 residues in the CDR3. Between the trimmed V and J ends, which lost 6 bases and 2 bases, there was a span of 14 bases. In nucleotides, the CDR3 is TGTGCCAGCAGTGAATGGACACCGACCTACGAGCAGTACTTC. Protein product: CASSEWTPTYEQYF.

A few counts support this clonotype. The V call is TRBV7-2, the J call TRBJ1-4; D remains unclear. Trimming took 3 bases from V and 14 from J, leaving 13 bases between them. The CDR3 runs to 12 residues. The germline CDR1 and CDR2 sequences are SGHTA and FQGNSA. CDR3 in DNA: TGTGCCAGCAGCTTTACCGCGGATAAGCTGTTTTTT. Its protein is CASSFTADKLFF.

There are many counts of this clonotype. The chain joins TRBV12-3 or TRBV12-4 to TRBJ1-2; 8 bases map to TRBD1. The CDR3 extends over 17 amino acids. After removal of 5 bases from V and 4 bases from J, the junction contained 15 bases not matched to a gene. Here the CDR3 reads CASSPGGWGQDRYGYTF. The CDR3 coding sequence is TGTGCCAGCAGTCCCGGGGGTTGGGGACAGGACCGCTATGGCTACACCTTC.

This clonotype was recorded a few times. The junction differs from germline at one of its ends, possibly a read error. The chain has TRBV25-1 and TRBJ1-3, with a weak D call TRBD1 (6 bases). Germline CDR1 and CDR2: MGHDK and SYGVNS. The CDR3 has 13 amino acids. Here the CDR3 DNA reads TGTGCCAGCGGGACACTTCCTGGGAACACCATATATTTT. Translating it yields CASGTLPGNTIYF.

This clonotype was seen repeatedly, ten times or more. The J gene is TRBJ1-6, the V gene TRBV5-1, with D perhaps TRBD1 (5 bases). The CDR3 has 14 residues. CDR1 and CDR2 from the germline V gene are SGHRS and YFSETQ. The germline V and J ends were trimmed by 5 bases and 7 bases, with 13 bases remaining between them. CDR3 amino acids: CASRTQERNSPLHF. In DNA, the CDR3 is TGCGCCAGCAGAACACAGGAACGGAATTCACCCCTCCACTTT.

The chain employs TRBV7-8 and TRBJ1-5, with a tentative D call TRBD1 (5 bases). The CDR3 extends over 19 amino acids. Germline loops: CDR1 SGHVS, CDR2 FQNEAQ. V was clipped by 0 bases and J by 6 bases, with 24 bases between them. As DNA, the CDR3 is TGTGCCAGCAGCTTAGCGGGACCGCGGCGAGGTGTTGGCGGTCAGCCCCAGCATTTT. Protein sequence: CASSLAGPRRGVGGQPQHF.

Comment on this clonotype: A read error is likely here: a far larger clone is one base away. This chain uses TRBV28 with TRBJ2-1; 11 nucleotides align to TRBD1. Germline assignment: CDR1 MDHEN and CDR2 SYDVKM. CDR3 length: 14 residues. With V trimmed by 5 bases and J by 10 bases, 7 bases remained unmatched. The CDR3 loop is CASSGRTGGYEQFF. Written as DNA, the CDR3 is TGTGCCAGCAGTGGTAGGACAGGGGGCTACGAGCAGTTCTTC.

This clonotype showed up many times. The V gene is TRBV9, the J gene TRBJ2-3; 9 positions match TRBD1. CDR3 length equals 18 residues. Germline CDR1 SGDLS, CDR2 YYNGEE. V lost 0 bases to trimming and J lost 2 bases; unmatched junction nucleotides: 10. The CDR3 reads CASSVAATGGSYTDTQYF. CDR3 coding DNA: TGTGCCAGCAGCGTAGCCGCGACAGGGGGGTCGTACACAGATACGCAGTATTTT.

The chain joins TRBV6-1 to TRBJ2-5; D is unresolved. V was clipped by 5 bases and J by 4 bases, with 14 bases between them. The CDR3 totals 14 residues. Germline V gene sequence: CDR1 MNHNS, CDR2 SASEGT. The CDR3 bases are TGTGCCAGCAGTCTCTTCTCCTGGGGAGAGACCCAGTACTTC. The encoded protein is CASSLFSWGETQYF.

This clonotype appeared many times. V gene TRBV12-3 or TRBV12-4 combines with J gene TRBJ2-7; D is perhaps TRBD2 (6 bases). This CDR3 comprises 14 residues. Trimming removed 3 bases from V and 0 bases from J, with 9 bases in between. The CDR3 sequence is CASSFTSSSYEQYF. The CDR3, as DNA: TGTGCCAGCAGTTTTACTAGCTCCTCCTACGAGCAGTACTTC.

This clonotype appeared a single time. A read error is possible here, since a much larger clone lies one base away. The gene calls are TRBV27 and TRBJ2-3; D remains unclear. Matching the DNA end better, TRBJ2-7 makes the J call doubtful. Germline V lookup: CDR1 MNHEY, CDR2 SMNVEV (reference sequence). This CDR3 has 15 residues. The DNA for the CDR3 is TGTGCCAGCAGTGCCCGACATGGTGAGGCCTACGAGCAGTACTTC. This translates into CASSARHGEAYEQYF.

This chain links TRBV30 with TRBJ2-3, with 7 bases lining up with TRBD2. CDR3 length equals 15 residues. V gave up 2 bases and J gave up 5 bases; unmatched junction bases: 10. Germline lookup yields CDR1 GTSNPN and CDR2 SVGIG (reference sequence). CDR3 coding DNA: TGTGCCTGGAGTTCGGGCGGGAGAGTGGTAGATACGCAGTATTTT. This encodes CAWSSGGRVVDTQYF.

This clonotype was seen repeatedly, ten times or more. V and J are TRBV20-1 and TRBJ1-2; D gene ambiguous. Germline loops: CDR1 DFQATT, CDR2 SNEGSKA (reference sequence). V was clipped by 5 bases and J by 1 base, with 14 bases between them. CDR3 length: 14 residues. Written as DNA, the CDR3 is TGCAGTGCTCTCCGCGGGAATCATAACTATGGCTACACCTTC. Protein product: CSALRGNHNYGYTF.

Worth noting for this clonotype: It may be a read error: a sequence one base away is much more abundant. The chain couples TRBV7-9 to TRBJ2-3; 9 nucleotides match TRBD2. Germline CDR1 and CDR2: SEHNR and FQNEAQ (reference sequence). The CDR3 sequence is 15 residues long. The CDR3: CTSSLAGRPTDTQYF. For the CDR3, the DNA is TGTACCAGCAGCCTAGCGGGACGACCCACAGATACGCAGTATTTT.